This T cell receptor beta chain was documented in a study of T-cell reconstitution after alpha-beta-depleted transplantation in children. Germline V lookup: CDR1 DFQATT, CDR2 SNEGSKA (reference sequence). The CDR3 runs 13 residues. Trimming left V 6 bases short and J 1 base short, with 10 bases between. This clonotype was recorded at least ten times. Unique molecular identifiers were used in preparing the TCRbeta library. TCRdb processed the PCR reads anew with MiXCR; each CDR3 protein has one entry. The sample holds about 690,000 distinct CDR3 sequences; about 15% are singletons and the top ten take about 1.1%.

The TCR originated in a human donor who donated a stem cell graft to a child with acute myeloid leukemia. The J gene is TRBJ1-5, the V gene TRBV20-1; possible D gene TRBD1, 5 bases. The sequencing used PBMCs from the stem cell graft donor, collected from the stem cell graft. DNA of the CDR3: TGCAGTGCGGGGGGGGACAGCAATCAGCCCCAGCATTTT. Amino acids: CSAGGDSNQPQHF.